This is a list of T cell receptor beta chains from one sample in a study of metastatic and nonmetastatic thyroid tumors. TCRdb re-clonotyped the PCR reads through MiXCR. The sample contains roughly 5,400 clones, around 32% of which appear only once. The specimen sequenced was adjacent normal tissue. Receptors were obtained from a female donor with papillary thyroid cancer or a benign thyroid nodule (not recorded which). Some clones in this sample may be carry-over from other donors' samples. The conserved cysteine and the conserved F or W are not part of the CDR3 here.

TRBV4-2	ASSQENGVAGGRQETQY
TRBV9	ASSVGCGGREYEQY
TRBV11-2	ASSPTLYTDTQY
TRBV5-1	ASSSVAGVLTGELF
TRBV4-1	ASSQVEAGGSQAGELF
TRBV19	ASSMQGVGYNEQF
TRBV5-1	ASSWGQRETQY
TRBV24-1	ATSPGQTYEQY
TRBV4-3	ASSQEGTANEKLF
TRBV6-1	ASRASGQMNTEAF
TRBV5-1	ASSLVGQPNYGYT
TRBV7-3	ASSRSGTGAYEQY
TRBV18	ASSPHPDGQGQF
TRBV5-1	ASSLDDADTQY
TRBV28	ASSFRRPLSTDTQY
TRBV6-1	ASSLRTSGTGELF
TRBV24-1	ATQGSGNTIY
TRBV20-1	SARGQGDNYGYT
TRBV7-2	ASSRIMTSAPGEQY
TRBV28	ASSLQGPSYNEQF
TRBV6-4	ASSDTGGSYNEQF
TRBV5-1	ASSLGGESGANVLT
TRBV15	ATSRDSGRYYEQY
TRBV6-1	ASTHTPGQGVDGYT
TRBV6-1	ASSSVNQETQY